This T cell receptor beta chain was captured by sequencing in a study of cytomegalovirus exposure and HLA in healthy donors. Study overall: From 150 million to 200 million T cells, an earlier analysis saw under 140 million unique TCR beta sequences.

Study-wide findings and caveats: A later analysis found most CMV-associated TCR beta chains apparently HLA-restricted.

The PCR was carried out with 60 Vbeta primers and 13 Jbeta primers. TCRdb keeps only in-frame clones here, not all; method: immunoSEQ multiplex PCR. The sample shows approximately 120,000 clones, roughly a tenth of them seen only once. Germline V gives CDR1 SEHNR, CDR2 FQNEAQ (reference sequence). V lost 7 bases, J lost 3 bases, and 6 bases stayed unmatched. CDR3 length equals 15 residues. This clone has only a few counts. As yet, its antigen is unknown. This sequence originates from a young woman in good health and CMV-seropositive. The chain has TRBV7-9 and TRBJ2-1; 10 bases map to TRBD1. The sequencing input was PBMCs. This CDR3 reads CASNPGQGNYNEQFF. The CDR3 nucleotides are TGTGCCAGCAACCCGGGACAGGGGAACTACAATGAGCAGTTCTTC.